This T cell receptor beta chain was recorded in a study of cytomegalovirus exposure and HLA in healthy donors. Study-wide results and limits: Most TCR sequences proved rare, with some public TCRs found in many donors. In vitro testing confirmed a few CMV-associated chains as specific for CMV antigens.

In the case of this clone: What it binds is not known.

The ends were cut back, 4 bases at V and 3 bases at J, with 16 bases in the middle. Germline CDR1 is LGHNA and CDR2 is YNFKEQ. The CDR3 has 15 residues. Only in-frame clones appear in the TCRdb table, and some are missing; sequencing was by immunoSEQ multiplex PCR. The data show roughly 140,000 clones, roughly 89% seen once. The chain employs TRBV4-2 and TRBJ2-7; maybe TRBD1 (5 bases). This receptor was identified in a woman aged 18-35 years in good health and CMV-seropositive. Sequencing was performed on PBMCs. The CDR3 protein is CASSPYQGLSYEQYF. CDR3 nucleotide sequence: TGTGCCAGCAGCCCCTACCAGGGATTGAGCTACGAGCAGTACTTC.